This T cell receptor (beta chain) was identified in a study of cytomegalovirus exposure and HLA in healthy donors. Whole-study findings and limits: Donors belonging to an Asian-associated ancestry cluster reportedly showed fewer N-insertions in productive TCRs than the approximately 670-donor mean, according to what a later analysis found. A later analysis found TCR association rates differed by HLA locus, highest for DRB1 and lowest for HLA-C. Judged likely to be a sequencing artifact was a cluster of highly shared sequence variants.

The PCR made use of 60 Vbeta and 13 Jbeta primers. Assay used: immunoSEQ multiplex PCR; TCRdb lists only in-frame clones, some missing. In the table there are roughly 140,000 clones, about 68% of which are singletons. As concerns this clone: What it binds is not known. Other DNA sequences in the same sample also yield this CDR3.

The V segment lost 3 bases and the J segment 4 bases; nucleotides outside the gene matches: 4. Germline values: CDR1 SGHRS, CDR2 YFSETQ. The CDR3 is 14 amino acids. The chain recombines TRBV5-1 with TRBJ2-5, with TRBD1 matching 9 bases. The sequenced material came from PBMCs. The clonotype was recovered from a young man in good health and CMV-seronegative. The DNA of the CDR3 is TGCGCCAGCAGCTGGGGACAGGGCGGAGAGACCCAGTACTTC. Its translation: CASSWGQGGETQYF. The full variable domain, in which reference TRBV5-1 and TRBJ2-5 provide the parts outside the CDR3, is KAGVTQTPRYLIKTRGQQVTLSCSPISGHRSVSWYQQTPGQGLQFLFEYFSETQRNKGNFPGRFSGRQFSNSRSEMNVSTLELGDSALYLCASSWGQGGETQYFGPGTRLLVL.